This T cell receptor (beta chain) was recorded in a study of blood T cell repertoires in COVID-19. Clones were sequenced by immunoSEQ multiplex PCR, and TCRdb holds only the in-frame ones, with some missing. The sample has 130,000 to 150,000 clones, roughly 84% seen once. Those enrolled, adults aged 18 to 89 years, came from some 25 US areas. Participant reports of clinical history set cohort assignment. Someone with COVID-19 had been met by exposed participants within 2 weeks before study entry. Germline V lookup: CDR1 SNHLY, CDR2 FYNNEI. Trimming pared 6 bases from V and 0 bases from J, leaving 8 bases between. CDR3 length: 14 residues.

Specimen: PBMCs or T cells enriched from blood (not recorded which). The receptor was isolated from a woman aged 45-65 years who had been exposed to COVID-19. The chain uses TRBV2 and TRBJ1-4; a weak D match, TRBD1 (5 bases). The CDR3, as DNA: TGTGCCAGCAGGCTGGGGCCAACTAATGAAAAACTGTTTTTT. Its protein product is CASRLGPTNEKLFF.